Listed below are T cell receptor beta chains from one sample, sequenced in a study of cytomegalovirus exposure and HLA in healthy donors. Profiling relied on immunoSEQ multiplex PCR, and the TCRdb table lists in-frame clones only, not all of them. This sample has some 150,000 clones, with about 84% found just once. Sequencing input: PBMCs. All receptors derive from a man aged 45-65 years in good health and CMV-seronegative. Each CDR3 is given with its conserved first and last residue. D genes are given only for firm matches. Expanded clones get a size class; other rows say once, few or many, or leave the size out.

.	.	TRBV11-3	TRBJ1-1	TGTGCCAGCAGCCTCTACAGGGATATGAACACTGAAGCTTTCTTT	CASSLYRDMNTEAFF
TRBD1	.	TRBV11-1	TRBJ1-2	TGTGCCAGCAGCCCCCAGGACAGGGTTGGCTACACCTTC	CASSPQDRVGYTF
TRBD1	.	TRBV10-3	TRBJ1-1	TGTGCCATCAGCGAACAGGGGGCGGGGAACACTGAAGCTTTCTTT	CAISEQGAGNTEAFF
TRBD1	.	TRBV5-4	TRBJ2-7	TGTGCCAGCAGCTTGGTCGGACAGGGGTCCTACGAGCAGTACTTC	CASSLVGQGSYEQYF
.	.	TRBV11-1	TRBJ2-7	TGTGCCAGCAGCTTAATGGGGCACTACGAGCAGTACTTC	CASSLMGHYEQYF
.	once	TRBV9	TRBJ2-7	TGTGCCAGCAGCGTAGAGTCGGGACAATCCGAGCAGTACTTC	CASSVESGQSEQYF
.	.	TRBV7-6	TRBJ2-3	TGTGCCAGCAGCCCCGGGGGTCCCAGGTTGGATACGCAGTATTTT	CASSPGGPRLDTQYF
.	.	TRBV6-5	TRBJ1-4	TGTGCTACAGGTCGGCTGAATGAAAAACTGTTTTTT	CATGRLNEKLFF
.	.	TRBV2	TRBJ1-1	TGTGCCAGCAGTCGCGACAGGAACACTGAAGCTTTCTTT	CASSRDRNTEAFF
.	.	TRBV6-5	TRBJ1-6	TGTGCCAGCGGCATATCGCTGGGAGCACCCCTCCACTTT	CASGISLGAPLHF
TRBD1	.	TRBV19	TRBJ1-2	TGTGCCAGTAGTATAGGGGGACAGGCTAACTATGGCTACACCTTC	CASSIGGQANYGYTF
TRBD1	.	TRBV6-1	TRBJ1-1	TGTGCCAGCCTGGACAGGCAACGACTCTGGACTGAAGCTTTCTTT	CASLDRQRLWTEAFF
.	.	TRBV7-2	TRBJ1-4	TGTGCCAGCAGCTTGGGCCCCGAAAAACTGTTTTTT	CASSLGPEKLFF
.	.	TRBV5-1	TRBJ1-1	TGCGCCAGCAGCTTGGACGGACTGGGAGCTTTCTTT	CASSLDGLGAFF
TRBD2	few	TRBV5-1	TRBJ2-3	TGCGCCAGCAGCTTGGCAGCGGGAGGGGGGGATACGCAGTATTTT	CASSLAAGGGDTQYF
.	.	TRBV5-1	TRBJ1-1	TGCGCCAGCAGCCCGGGGGTGAACACTGAAGCTTTCTTT	CASSPGVNTEAFF
.	.	TRBV5-1	TRBJ2-1	TGCGCCAGCAGCTTTGCCCCCCCTAGCTCCTACAATGAGCAGTTCTTC	CASSFAPPSSYNEQFF
TRBD1	once	TRBV28	TRBJ2-1	TGTGCCAGCAGAGGACAGGGAAACTACAATGAGCAGTTCTTC	CASRGQGNYNEQFF
.	.	TRBV29-1	TRBJ1-1	TGCAGCGCGAGCGCCAGAAGATATGAAGCTTTCTTT	CSASARRYEAFF
.	.	TRBV14	TRBJ1-2	TGTGCCAGCAGCCCCGACAGTAACTATGGCTACACCTTC	CASSPDSNYGYTF
TRBD1	.	TRBV29-1	TRBJ1-2	TGCAGCTTCTGGGACAGCCTCTACTATGGCTACACCTTC	CSFWDSLYYGYTF
TRBD1	.	TRBV28	TRBJ2-7	TGTGCCAGCAGTCTCCGGGACAGCGAGCAGTACTTC	CASSLRDSEQYF
TRBD2	once	TRBV7-8	TRBJ2-2	TGTGCCAGCAGCTTAGCTAGACTAGCGGGAGGAAATCCGAACACCGGGGAGCTGTTTTTT	CASSLARLAGGNPNTGELFF
.	.	TRBV14	TRBJ1-3	TGTGCCAGCAGCCAAGTGGCGGGGGCGATCGGAAACACCATATATTTT	CASSQVAGAIGNTIYF
TRBD2	.	TRBV5-6	TRBJ2-3	TGTGCCAGCAGCTTAAGCGGGAAGGGCACAGATACGCAGTATTTT	CASSLSGKGTDTQYF
TRBD2	.	TRBV6-1	TRBJ2-1	TGTGCCAGCAGTGAAGACAGCGGGAGGTCCAATGAGCAGTTCTTC	CASSEDSGRSNEQFF
.	.	TRBV5-4	TRBJ2-1	TGTGCCAGCAGCTTACGGGCGGGGGCATATAATGAGCAGTTCTTC	CASSLRAGAYNEQFF
TRBD1	.	TRBV5-4	TRBJ1-2	TGTGCCAGCAGCTTGGGGACAGGGGTGGACTATGGCTACACCTTC	CASSLGTGVDYGYTF
TRBD1	.	TRBV19	TRBJ1-5	TGTGCCAGTAGTATAGGGGGGACAGGGGGAAATCAGCCCCAGCATTTT	CASSIGGTGGNQPQHF
.	.	TRBV5-1	TRBJ1-2	TGCGCCAGCAGCTTGGGTCTTGGCGGCCAATCTAACTATGGCTACACCTTC	CASSLGLGGQSNYGYTF
TRBD2	few	TRBV7-2	TRBJ2-7	TGTGCCAGCAGACGTACTAGCGGTGGAGACTACGAGCAGTACTTC	CASRRTSGGDYEQYF
TRBD1	.	TRBV5-1	TRBJ1-6	TGCGCCAGCAGCTTGGGGGACAGCGGACCCTGTAATTCACCCCTCCACTTT	CASSLGDSGPCNSPLHF
.	.	TRBV28	TRBJ1-1	TGTGCCAGCTGGTCCTTACAGGGTAGGGAAATGAACACTGAAGCTTTCTTT	CASWSLQGREMNTEAFF
.	.	TRBV15	TRBJ1-2	TGTGCCACCAGTACAGATCAGGAGGGGCGTGGCTACACCTTC	CATSTDQEGRGYTF
.	.	TRBV25-1	TRBJ1-1	TGTGCCAGCAGTGCGGGGGGCTGGGACACTGAAGCTTTCTTT	CASSAGGWDTEAFF
TRBD1	few	TRBV27	TRBJ2-7	TGTGCCAGCAGTCGAGGACAGGCCTACGAGCAGTACTTC	CASSRGQAYEQYF
.	.	TRBV4-2	TRBJ2-7	TGTGCCAGCAGCCCGGGGGGGACAGGGTCCTACGAGCAGTACTTC	CASSPGGTGSYEQYF
TRBD1	.	TRBV19	TRBJ1-2	TGTGCCAGTAGTATCGGTGCCGGGACAGGGGAATACGGCTACACCTTC	CASSIGAGTGEYGYTF
TRBD1	.	TRBV27	TRBJ1-2	TGTGCCAGCAGTTCGCTTCCGGGACAGGGGCGAGGGGAGGGCTACACCTTC	CASSSLPGQGRGEGYTF
.	once	TRBV6-5	TRBJ2-7	TGTGCCAGCACCTCCGCGGAGATCTACGAGCAGTACTTC	CASTSAEIYEQYF
TRBD1	.	TRBV29-1	TRBJ1-1	TGCAGCGCTGGGGGACAGGGGGCTACATTCACTGAAGCTTTCTTT	CSAGGQGATFTEAFF
TRBD2	.	TRBV7-2	TRBJ2-5	TGTGCCAGCAGCTTGGGTGGGACTAGCGGGGGGAGTGAGACCCAGTACTTC	CASSLGGTSGGSETQYF
.	.	TRBV19	TRBJ2-1	TGTGCCAGTAGTATAGTAGGGGAGGACCTCAACAATGAGCAGTTCTTC	CASSIVGEDLNNEQFF
.	few	TRBV5-6	TRBJ2-3	TGTGCCAGCAGCGAGACTAGAATCACAGATACGCAGTATTTT	CASSETRITDTQYF
.	once	TRBV27	TRBJ2-3	TGTGCCAGCAGCCATCCTACAGTGCGGGCGGATACGCAGTATTTT	CASSHPTVRADTQYF
TRBD2	few	TRBV9	TRBJ2-1	TGTGCCAGCAGCGCCAGAGGAGGGACTAGCGGGAGGACCCACAATGAGCAGTTCTTC	CASSARGGTSGRTHNEQFF
TRBD1	once	TRBV6-5	TRBJ1-2	TGTGCCAGCAGTTACTACCCGGGACAGGGTTATGGCTACGCCTTC	CASSYYPGQGYGYAF
TRBD1	.	TRBV6-5	TRBJ2-2	TGTGCCAGCAGTTACAAGGGACAGGGTAACGGGGAGCTGTTTTTT	CASSYKGQGNGELFF
.	.	TRBV6-1	TRBJ1-2	TGTGCCAGCCGATTGACAACCAGCTATGGCTACACCTTC	CASRLTTSYGYTF
TRBD1	.	TRBV7-9	TRBJ1-2	TGTGCCAGCAGCACGGGGGACAGCTTGGACTATGGCTACACCTTC	CASSTGDSLDYGYTF
TRBD2	.	TRBV5-1	TRBJ2-3	TGCGCCAGCTCTCGGGGGGGAGGGGACTACACAGATACGCAGTATTTT	CASSRGGGDYTDTQYF
TRBD1	few	TRBV29-1	TRBJ1-2	TGCAGCGTTGCCAGGACAGGCTATGGCTACACCTTC	CSVARTGYGYTF
TRBD2	.	TRBV7-2	TRBJ2-1	TGTGCCAGCAGCTTAACTAGCGGGGGGGGGCAGTTCTTC	CASSLTSGGGQFF
.	.	TRBV11-2	TRBJ1-5	TGTGCCAGCAGCTTAGATCGGCAGGGGCTTGGTCAGCCCCAGCATTTT	CASSLDRQGLGQPQHF
TRBD1	.	TRBV5-6	TRBJ1-2	TGTGCCAGCAGCTTAGGGGGCCCGAGCTATGGCTACACCTTC	CASSLGGPSYGYTF
TRBD1	.	TRBV5-1	TRBJ1-4	TGCGCCAGCAGCCCCGGGACAGGGGGGAGAGCTGAAAAACTGTTTTTT	CASSPGTGGRAEKLFF
.	.	TRBV6-5	TRBJ2-7	TGTGCCAGCAGTTACTCCCGCGCCACTAACTACGAGCAGTACTTC	CASSYSRATNYEQYF